The TCR beta chain described here comes from a study of identical twins. Study-wide results and limits: Abundant beta clonotypes from cord blood had fewer insertions, unlike memory repertoires, which showed none.

TCRdb recomputed calls from the 5' RACE reads with MiXCR, one row per CDR3 protein. The sample has approximately 700,000 distinct CDR3 sequences; 18% are singletons. V lost 3 bases to trimming and J lost 6 bases, with 12 bases between them. CDR1 LGHNA and CDR2 YNFKEQ come from the germline V gene. This CDR3 region has 15 residues. This clonotype turned up a few times. Its antigen remains unknown. The same data also went into a second study, on T cells expressing NK-cell markers.

The chain joins TRBV4-2 to TRBJ1-6; a possible D gene is TRBD1 (6 bases). The sequence derives from a woman aged 18-35 years in good health. Sequenced input: PBMCs. The CDR3 reads CASSHTGGLNSPLHF. CDR3 coding DNA: TGTGCCAGCAGCCACACGGGGGGCCTTAATTCACCCCTCCACTTT.